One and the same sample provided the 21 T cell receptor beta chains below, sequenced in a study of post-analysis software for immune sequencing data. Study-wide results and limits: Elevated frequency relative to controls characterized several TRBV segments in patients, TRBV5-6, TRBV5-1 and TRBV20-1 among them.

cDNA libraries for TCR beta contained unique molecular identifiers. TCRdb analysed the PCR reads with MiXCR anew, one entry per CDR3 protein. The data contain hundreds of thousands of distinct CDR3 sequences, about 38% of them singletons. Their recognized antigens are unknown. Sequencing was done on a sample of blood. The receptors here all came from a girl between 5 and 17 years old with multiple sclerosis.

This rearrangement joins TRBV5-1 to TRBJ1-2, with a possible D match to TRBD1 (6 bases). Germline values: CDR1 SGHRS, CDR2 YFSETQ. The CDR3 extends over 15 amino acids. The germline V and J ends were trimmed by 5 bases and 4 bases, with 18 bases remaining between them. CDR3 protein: CASRIHREASYGYTF. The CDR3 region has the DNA TGCGCCAGCAGGATCCACAGGGAGGCCAGCTATGGCTACACCTTC.

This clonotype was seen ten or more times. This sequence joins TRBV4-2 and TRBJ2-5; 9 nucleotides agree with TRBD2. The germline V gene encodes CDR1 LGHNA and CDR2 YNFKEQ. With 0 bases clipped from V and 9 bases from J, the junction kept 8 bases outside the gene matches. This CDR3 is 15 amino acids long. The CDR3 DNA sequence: TGTGCCAGCAGCCAAGATGGGCTAGCGGGGAGGTCCCAGTACTTC. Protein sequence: CASSQDGLAGRSQYF.

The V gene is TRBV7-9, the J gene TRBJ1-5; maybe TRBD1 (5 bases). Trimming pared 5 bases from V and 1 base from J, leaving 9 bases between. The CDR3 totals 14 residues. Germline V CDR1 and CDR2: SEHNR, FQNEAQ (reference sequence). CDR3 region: CASSPWGSNQPQHF. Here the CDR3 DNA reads TGTGCCAGCAGCCCGTGGGGGAGCAATCAGCCCCAGCATTTT.

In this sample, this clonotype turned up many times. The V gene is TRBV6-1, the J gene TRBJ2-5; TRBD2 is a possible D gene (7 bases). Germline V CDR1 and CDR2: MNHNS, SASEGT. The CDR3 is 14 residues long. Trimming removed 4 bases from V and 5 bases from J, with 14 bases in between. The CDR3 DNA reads TGTGCCAGCAGTGGACCCGGGGGGCCGGAGACCCAGTACTTC. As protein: CASSGPGGPETQYF.

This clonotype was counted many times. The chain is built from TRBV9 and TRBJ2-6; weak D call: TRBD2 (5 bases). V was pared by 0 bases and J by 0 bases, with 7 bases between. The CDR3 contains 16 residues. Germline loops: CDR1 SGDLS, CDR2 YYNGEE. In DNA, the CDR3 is TGTGCCAGCAGCGTAGTGGGGAGCTCTGGGGCCAACGTCCTGACTTTC. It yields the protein CASSVVGSSGANVLTF. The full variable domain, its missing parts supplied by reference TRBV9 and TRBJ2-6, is DSGVTQTPKHLITATGQRVTLRCSPRSGDLSVYWYQQSLDQGLQFLIQYYNGEERAKGNILERFSAQQFPDLHSELNLSSLELGDSALYFCASSVVGSSGANVLTFGAGSRLTVL.

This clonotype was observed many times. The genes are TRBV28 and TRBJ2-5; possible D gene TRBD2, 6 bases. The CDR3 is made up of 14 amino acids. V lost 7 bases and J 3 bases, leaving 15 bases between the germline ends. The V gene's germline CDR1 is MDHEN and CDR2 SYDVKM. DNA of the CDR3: TGTGCCAGCACCGGGGGTAGCGGTAAAGAGACCCAGTACTTC. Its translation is CASTGGSGKETQYF. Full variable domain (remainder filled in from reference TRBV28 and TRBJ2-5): DVKVTQSSRYLVKRTGEKVFLECVQDMDHENMFWYRQDPGLGLRLIYFSYDVKMKEKGDIPEGYSVSREKKERFSLILESASTNQTSMYLCASTGGSGKETQYFGPGTRLLVL.

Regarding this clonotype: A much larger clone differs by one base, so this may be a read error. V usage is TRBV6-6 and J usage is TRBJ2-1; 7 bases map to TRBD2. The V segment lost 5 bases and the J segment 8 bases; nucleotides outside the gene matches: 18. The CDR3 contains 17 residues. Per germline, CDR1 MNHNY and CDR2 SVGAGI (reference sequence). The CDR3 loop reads CASSHKREGLHLYEQFF. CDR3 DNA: TGTGCCAGCAGTCACAAGAGGGAGGGCCTACATTTATATGAGCAGTTCTTC.

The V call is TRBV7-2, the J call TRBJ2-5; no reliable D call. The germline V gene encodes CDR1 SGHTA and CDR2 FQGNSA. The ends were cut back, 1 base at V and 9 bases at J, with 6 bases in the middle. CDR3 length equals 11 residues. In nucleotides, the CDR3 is TGTGCCAGCAGCTTAGGAGTCGCCCAGTACTTC. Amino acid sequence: CASSLGVAQYF.

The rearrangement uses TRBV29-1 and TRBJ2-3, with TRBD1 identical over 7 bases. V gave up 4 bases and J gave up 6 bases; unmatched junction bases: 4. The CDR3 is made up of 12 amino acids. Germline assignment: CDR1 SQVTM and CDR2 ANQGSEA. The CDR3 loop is CSVGQGGDTQYF. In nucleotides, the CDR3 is TGCAGCGTTGGACAGGGTGGGGATACGCAGTATTTT.

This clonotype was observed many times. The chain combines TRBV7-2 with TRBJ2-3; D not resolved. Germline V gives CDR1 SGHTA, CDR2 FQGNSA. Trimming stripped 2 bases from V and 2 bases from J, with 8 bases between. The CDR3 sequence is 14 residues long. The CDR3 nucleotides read TGTGCCAGCAGCTTAAGTCGGCTCACAGATACGCAGTATTTT. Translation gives CASSLSRLTDTQYF.

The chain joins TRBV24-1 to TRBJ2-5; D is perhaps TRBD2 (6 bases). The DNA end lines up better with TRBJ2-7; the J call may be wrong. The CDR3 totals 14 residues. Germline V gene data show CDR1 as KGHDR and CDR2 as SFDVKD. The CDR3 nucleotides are TGTGCCACCAGTGATCCGGGGGATGACTACGAGCAGTACTTC. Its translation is CATSDPGDDYEQYF.

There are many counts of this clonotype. The CDR3 coding sequence is TGTGCCAGCAGCGTATCTACATCTGGGGCCAACGTCCTGACTTTC. This translates into CASSVSTSGANVLTF. The genes are TRBV7-8 and TRBJ2-6, with D unclear. CDR1 and CDR2 from the germline V gene are SGHVS and FQNEAQ. This CDR3 has 15 amino acids. V was shortened by 5 bases and J by 1 base, with 9 bases between the two germline ends. The full variable domain, completed using reference TRBV7-8 and TRBJ2-6, is GAGVSQSPRYKVAKRGQDVALRCDPISGHVSLFWYQQALGQGPEFLTYFQNEAQLDKSGLPSDRFFAERPEGSVSTLKIQRTQQEDSAVYLCASSVSTSGANVLTFGAGSRLTVL.

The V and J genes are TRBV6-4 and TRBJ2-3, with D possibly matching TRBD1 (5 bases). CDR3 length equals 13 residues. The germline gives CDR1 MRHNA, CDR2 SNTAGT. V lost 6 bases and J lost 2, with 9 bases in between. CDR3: CASRDKDTDTQYF. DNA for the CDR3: TGTGCCAGCAGGGACAAAGACACAGATACGCAGTATTTT.

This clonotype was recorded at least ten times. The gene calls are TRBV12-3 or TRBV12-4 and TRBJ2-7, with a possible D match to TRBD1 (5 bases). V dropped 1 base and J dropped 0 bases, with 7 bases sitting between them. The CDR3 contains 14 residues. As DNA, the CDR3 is TGTGCCAGCAGTTTAGAGGGGTTCTCCTACGAGCAGTACTTC. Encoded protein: CASSLEGFSYEQYF.

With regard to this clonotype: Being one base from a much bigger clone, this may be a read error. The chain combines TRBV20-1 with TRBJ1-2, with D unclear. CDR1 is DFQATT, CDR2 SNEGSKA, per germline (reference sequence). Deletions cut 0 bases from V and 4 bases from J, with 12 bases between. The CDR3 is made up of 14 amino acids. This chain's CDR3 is CSAREIEVGYGYTF. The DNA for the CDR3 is TGCAGTGCTAGAGAAATCGAGGTAGGCTATGGCTACACCTTC.

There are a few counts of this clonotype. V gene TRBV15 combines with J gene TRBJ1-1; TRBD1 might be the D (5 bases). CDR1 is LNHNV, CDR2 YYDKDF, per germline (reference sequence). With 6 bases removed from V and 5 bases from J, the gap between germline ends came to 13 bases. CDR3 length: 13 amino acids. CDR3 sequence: CATSPGGITEAFF. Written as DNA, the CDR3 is TGTGCCACCAGTCCCGGGGGGATAACTGAAGCTTTCTTT.

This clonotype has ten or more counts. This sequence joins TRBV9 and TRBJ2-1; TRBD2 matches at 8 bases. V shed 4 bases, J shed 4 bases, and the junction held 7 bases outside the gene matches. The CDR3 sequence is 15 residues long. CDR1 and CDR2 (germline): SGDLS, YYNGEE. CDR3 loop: CASSPSGRDYNEQFF. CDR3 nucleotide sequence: TGTGCCAGCAGCCCGAGCGGGAGAGATTACAATGAGCAGTTCTTC.

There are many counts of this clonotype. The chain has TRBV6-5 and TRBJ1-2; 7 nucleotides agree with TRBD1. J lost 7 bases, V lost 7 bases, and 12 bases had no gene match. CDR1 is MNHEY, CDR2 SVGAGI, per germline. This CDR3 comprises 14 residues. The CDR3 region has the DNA TGTGCCAGCACGTCCCAGGGGGGTGCATCTGGCTACACCTTC. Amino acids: CASTSQGGASGYTF.

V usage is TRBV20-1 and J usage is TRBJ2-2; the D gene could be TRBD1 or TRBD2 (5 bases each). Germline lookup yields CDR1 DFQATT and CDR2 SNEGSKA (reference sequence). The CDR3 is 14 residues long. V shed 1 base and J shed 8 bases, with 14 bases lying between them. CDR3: CSARGLRGKGELFF. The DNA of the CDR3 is TGCAGTGCTAGAGGGTTGAGGGGCAAGGGGGAGCTGTTTTTT.

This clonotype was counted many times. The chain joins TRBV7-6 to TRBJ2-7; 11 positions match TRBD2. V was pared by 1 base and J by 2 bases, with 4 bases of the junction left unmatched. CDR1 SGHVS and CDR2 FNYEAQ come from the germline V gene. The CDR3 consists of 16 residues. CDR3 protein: CASSLGGTSGTYEQYF. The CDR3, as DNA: TGTGCCAGCAGCTTAGGGGGGACTAGCGGAACCTACGAGCAGTACTTC.

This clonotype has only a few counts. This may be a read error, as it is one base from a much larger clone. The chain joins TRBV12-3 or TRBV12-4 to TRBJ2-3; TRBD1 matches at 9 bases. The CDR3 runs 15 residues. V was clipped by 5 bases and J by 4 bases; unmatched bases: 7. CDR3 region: CASSEGQGRADTQYF. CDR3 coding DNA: TGTGCCAGCAGTGAAGGACAGGGGCGCGCAGATACGCAGTATTTT.